Listed here is a single T cell receptor beta chain. Antigen: not known. The data originate from a study of post-analysis software for immune sequencing data. As for the study in general: Courses of disease covered relapsing-remitting, secondary progressive and progressive-relapsing multiple sclerosis. Study-wide points: Compared with controls, patients showed significantly lower normalized Chao1 diversity. The authors found that F measure strongly co-clustered same-batch samples.

Sequencing libraries made from TCR beta cDNA carried unique molecular identifiers. A single record per CDR3 protein comes from TCRdb applying MiXCR to the PCR reads. Here the sample spans a few hundred thousand distinct CDR3 sequences, around 40% being singletons. This clonotype was sampled from a girl aged 5-17 years with multiple sclerosis. Sequenced sample: blood.

The CDR3 DNA sequence: TGTGCCAGCAGTTACGGGACTAGCGGATACAATGAGCAGTACTTC. Amino acid sequence: CASSYGTSGYNEQYF. The V call is TRBV6-6, the J call TRBJ2-7; 11 bases line up with TRBD2. CDR1 and CDR2 (germline): MNHNY, SVGAGI (reference sequence). With V trimmed by 2 bases and J by 7 bases, 7 bases remained unmatched. The CDR3 is 15 amino acids.